This T cell receptor beta chain derives from a study of T cells expressing NK-cell markers. Study-wide context: Seven sequenced donors out of eight were HCMV-seropositive, one seronegative. General study results and limits: Top CD8+ clonotypes included the dominant CD3+CD56+NKG2C+ clonotypes in six donors.

Concerning this clonotype: Its antigen is as yet unknown.

Each CDR3 protein gets one entry in TCRdb, which reprocessed the 5' RACE reads and gives no DNA. Recorded for this sample: some 500,000 distinct CDR3 sequences. The CDR3 extends over 13 amino acids. The germline V gene encodes CDR1 SGHDT and CDR2 YYEEEE. This chain links TRBV5-6 with TRBJ2-7. Sequencing was performed on blood T cells: a sorted CD56 or NKG2C T cell subset, CD4+ or CD8+ T cells, or bulk PBMC T cells (not recorded which). The source is a woman between 50 and 59 years old in good health. Here the CDR3 reads CASSLPDGYEQYF.